One and the same sample provided the 25 T cell receptor beta chains below, sequenced in a study of cytomegalovirus exposure and HLA in healthy donors. PCR was performed using 60 Vbeta and 13 Jbeta primers. The table came from immunoSEQ multiplex PCR; TCRdb's copy has only in-frame clones and leaves some out. The data hold under 110,000 clones, with over 60% observed a single time. Sequences were obtained from PBMCs. These TCRs come from a woman aged 50 to 65 in good health and CMV-seropositive.

This rearrangement joins TRBV18 to TRBJ2-1; D perhaps matches TRBD2 (6 bases). The CDR3 length is 16 residues. Germline CDR1 is KGHSH and CDR2 is LQKENI. The V gene lost 3 bases and the J gene lost 3 bases, with 15 bases spanning the gap. The CDR3 nucleotides are TGTGCCAGCTCACCCCCTGGGGGGTTGTTCTACAATGAGCAGTTCTTC. This encodes CASSPPGGLFYNEQFF. The variable domain in full, with the rest retrieved from reference TRBV18 and TRBJ2-1, is NAGVMQNPRHLVRRRGQEARLRCSPMKGHSHVYWYRQLPEEGLKFMVYLQKENIIDESGMPKERFSAEFPKEGPSILRIQQVVRGDSAAYFCASSPPGGLFYNEQFFGPGTRLTVL.

The CDR3 spells CASSLRNSSNEKLFF. CDR3 coding DNA: TGTGCCAGCAGCTTGAGAAACAGCTCTAATGAAAAACTGTTTTTT. The chain couples TRBV5-4 to TRBJ1-4, with no clear D. The germline V and J ends were trimmed by 1 base and 3 bases, with 10 bases remaining between them. The CDR3 spans 15 residues. Germline V CDR1 and CDR2: SGHNT, YYREEE (reference sequence).

The chain combines TRBV7-9 with TRBJ2-2; D not certain. The CDR3 has 14 amino acids. Germline V gene data show CDR1 as SEHNR and CDR2 as FQNEAQ (reference sequence). Between the trimmed V and J ends, which lost 4 bases and 5 bases, there was a span of 11 bases. The CDR3 nucleotides read TGTGCCAGCAGCTCCACTCGGAGAACCGGGGAGCTGTTTTTT. Translation gives CASSSTRRTGELFF.

The chain employs TRBV11-2 and TRBJ1-2, with a weak D call TRBD1 (6 bases). The CDR3 has 12 residues. The V gene's germline CDR1 is SGHAT and CDR2 FQNNGV. V was cut by 4 bases and J by 8 bases, with 11 bases left in between. The CDR3 DNA is TGTGCCAGCAGCTGGGGGGGGGCGGGCTACACCTTC. It is translated as CASSWGGAGYTF.

The chain employs TRBV4-3 and TRBJ2-2, with unresolved D. CDR3 length equals 15 residues. Trimming stripped 0 bases from V and 6 bases from J, with 11 bases between. The germline gives CDR1 LGHNA, CDR2 YSLEER. DNA for the CDR3: TGCGCCAGCAGCCAAGATTGGCTAGTCCCCGGGGAGCTGTTTTTT. Protein sequence: CASSQDWLVPGELFF.

The chain couples TRBV29-1 to TRBJ1-1; D ambiguous. Germline values: CDR1 SQVTM, CDR2 ANQGSEA. The V and J ends lost 6 bases and 0 bases respectively, with 14 bases between them. The CDR3 totals 14 residues. The CDR3 protein is CSVRHRGMNTEAFF. CDR3 DNA: TGCAGCGTACGCCATCGGGGAATGAACACTGAAGCTTTCTTT.

V and J are TRBV6-6 and TRBJ2-5; TRBD1 matches at 7 bases. The J call may be faulty, since TRBJ2-7 better matches the DNA end. CDR3 size: 15 residues. CDR1 is MNHNY, CDR2 SVGAGI, per germline (reference sequence). CDR3 in amino acids: CASSYRQGSSYEQYF. The CDR3 nucleotides are TGTGCCAGCAGTTACAGACAGGGAAGCTCCTACGAGCAGTACTTC.

This rearrangement joins TRBV18 to TRBJ2-7; D may be TRBD1 (7 bases). Trimming stripped 4 bases from V and 4 bases from J, with 17 bases between. Per the germline V gene, CDR1 is KGHSH and CDR2 is LQKENI. The CDR3 contains 15 residues. CDR3 in DNA: TGTGCCAGCTCACGGGACTGGACAGGCTCGTACGAGCAGTACTTC. This sequence encodes CASSRDWTGSYEQYF.

As concerns this clone: The junction and the germline gene differ at one end; a read error may be behind it. J is TRBJ2-3 and V is TRBV7-9; TRBD1 matches at 8 bases. The germline gives CDR1 SEHNR, CDR2 FQNEAQ (reference sequence). The CDR3 contains 14 residues. The CDR3 spells CSSTRTGSLDTQYF. The CDR3 nucleotides are TGTTCCAGCACCAGGACAGGGTCTTTAGATACGCAGTATTTT.

The chain joins TRBV4-3 to TRBJ2-1, with 7 bases matching TRBD1. The CDR3 runs to 15 residues. J gave up 8 bases and V 3 bases, and 10 bases lay outside the gene matches. The germline V gene encodes CDR1 LGHNA and CDR2 YSLEER. The CDR3 DNA follows: TGCGCCAGCAGCCAGGAAGGCAGGGGGACCGATGAGCAGTTCTTC. Protein: CASSQEGRGTDEQFF.

V and J are TRBV19 and TRBJ2-1; 9 bases match TRBD2. The CDR3 loop spans 15 amino acids. Germline loops: CDR1 LNHDA, CDR2 SQIVND (reference sequence). Trimming took 3 bases from V and 10 from J; bases not matched to a gene: 10. For the CDR3, the DNA is TGTGCCAGTAGTATTATTAGCGGGGGAAAGGGGGAGCAGTTCTTC. This gives the protein CASSIISGGKGEQFF.

This chain uses TRBV9 with TRBJ2-1; TRBD2 aligns across 15 bases. Per the germline V gene, CDR1 is SGDLS and CDR2 is YYNGEE. V dropped 4 bases and J dropped 4; count of bases not matched to a gene: 3. CDR3 length: 16 residues. In DNA, the CDR3 is TGTGCCAGCAGCTCTGGGACTAGCGGGGGGTACAATGAGCAGTTCTTC. It translates to CASSSGTSGGYNEQFF.

A note on this clone: An end of the junction does not agree with germline; a read error may underlie this. The V and J genes are TRBV19 and TRBJ1-1; the match to TRBD1 covers 7 bases. CDR3 length: 12 residues. Looked up from germline, CDR1 is LNHDA and CDR2 is SQIVND (reference sequence). The CDR3 protein is CASNIRGPEAFF. Here the CDR3 DNA reads TGTGCCAGTAATATAAGGGGGCCTGAAGCTTTCTTT.

V gene TRBV7-9 combines with J gene TRBJ1-4; 10 positions agree with TRBD1. Germline V gives CDR1 SEHNR, CDR2 FQNEAQ (reference sequence). The V gene end was trimmed by 5 bases and the J gene end by 7 bases; junction bases not matched to a gene: 7. The CDR3 covers 15 residues. This chain's CDR3 is CASSPGTGESEKLFF. In nucleotides, the CDR3 is TGTGCCAGCAGCCCGGGGACAGGGGAGAGTGAAAAACTGTTTTTT.

V and J are TRBV30 and TRBJ1-3; perhaps TRBD1 as D (6 bases). Trimming stripped 7 bases from V and 0 bases from J, with 13 bases between. From germline, CDR1 is GTSNPN and CDR2 SVGIG (reference sequence). CDR3 length: 14 amino acids. The DNA for the CDR3 is TGTGCCTCCAGACAGGCCAGCTCTGGAAACACCATATATTTT. It specifies CASRQASSGNTIYF.

This clone was observed once. This chain connects TRBV9 to TRBJ2-1, with D unclear. Germline CDR1 is SGDLS and CDR2 is YYNGEE. The CDR3 is 17 amino acids. The germline V and J ends were trimmed by 0 bases and 7 bases, with 20 bases remaining between them. The CDR3 DNA follows: TGTGCCAGCAGCGTAGACTCTGGGCAGTACATTAGGAATGAGCAGTTCTTC. Amino acids: CASSVDSGQYIRNEQFF.

This clone was detected ten times or more. This sequence joins TRBV11-2 and TRBJ1-5; tentatively, D is TRBD1 (5 bases). Per germline, CDR1 SGHAT and CDR2 FQNNGV. This CDR3 comprises 14 residues. V lost 3 bases and J lost 12, with 18 bases in between. For the CDR3, the DNA is TGTGCCAGCAGCTTTTCGGACGGGGGAAGTGACCAGCATTTT. Protein product: CASSFSDGGSDQHF.

The V call is TRBV4-1, the J call TRBJ2-5; D is possibly TRBD2 (5 bases). Germline lookup yields CDR1 MGHRA and CDR2 YSYEKL. Trimming stripped 3 bases from V and 4 bases from J, with 18 bases between. The CDR3 covers 16 residues. CDR3 bases: TGCGCCAGCAGCCAGGCGGGTCCCGTTCCCACAGAGACCCAGTACTTC. Translated, it gives CASSQAGPVPTETQYF.

The rearrangement joins TRBV5-1 to TRBJ2-3; D is perhaps TRBD1 (6 bases). The CDR3 consists of 18 residues. V was shortened by 2 bases and J by 2 bases, with 21 bases between the two germline ends. CDR1 is SGHRS, CDR2 YFSETQ, per germline. The CDR3 is CASSLIPPGVGATDTQYF. DNA for the CDR3: TGCGCCAGCAGCTTAATTCCGCCAGGGGTGGGGGCCACAGATACGCAGTATTTT.

V usage is TRBV28 and J usage is TRBJ1-5; D unclear. The V end was cut by 1 base, the J end by 3 bases, with 16 bases between. The CDR3 covers 17 residues. The V gene's germline CDR1 is MDHEN and CDR2 SYDVKM. The CDR3 protein is CASSLFPTGWDNQPQHF. CDR3 nucleotides: TGTGCCAGCAGTTTATTCCCCACGGGGTGGGACAATCAGCCCCAGCATTTT.

J is TRBJ2-1 and V is TRBV11-2, with 12 bases matching TRBD2. Germline values: CDR1 SGHAT, CDR2 FQNNGV. The CDR3 runs to 15 residues. V lost 4 bases and J lost 4; bases outside the gene matches: 2. The CDR3 loop reads CASSSGTSGYNEQFF. CDR3 nucleotides: TGTGCCAGCAGCTCGGGGACTAGCGGGTACAATGAGCAGTTCTTC. Full variable domain (rest looked up from reference TRBV11-2 and TRBJ2-1): EAGVAQSPRYKIIEKRQSVAFWCNPISGHATLYWYQQILGQGPKLLIQFQNNGVVDDSQLPKDRFSAERLKGVDSTLKIQPAKLEDSAVYLCASSSGTSGYNEQFFGPGTRLTVL.

The V and J genes are TRBV9 and TRBJ1-2, with D possibly matching TRBD1 (6 bases). Between the trimmed V and J ends, which lost 4 bases and 13 bases, there was a span of 14 bases. The CDR3 is made up of 11 amino acids. Germline V CDR1 and CDR2: SGDLS, YYNGEE. The CDR3 nucleotides are TGTGCCAGCAGCCAAACAGGGCCCTTCACCTTC. This gives the protein CASSQTGPFTF.

CDR3 amino acids: CASSHNPGTGPNYGYTF. CDR3 DNA: TGTGCCAGCTCACATAACCCTGGAACAGGTCCCAACTATGGCTACACCTTC. V is TRBV18 and J is TRBJ1-2; a possible D gene is TRBD1 (5 bases). CDR1 and CDR2 from the germline V gene are KGHSH and LQKENI. The CDR3 runs 17 residues. The V end lost 4 bases, the J end lost 2 bases, and 20 bases lay between the germline ends. Complete variable domain (other parts from reference TRBV18 and TRBJ1-2): NAGVMQNPRHLVRRRGQEARLRCSPMKGHSHVYWYRQLPEEGLKFMVYLQKENIIDESGMPKERFSAEFPKEGPSILRIQQVVRGDSAAYFCASSHNPGTGPNYGYTFGSGTRLTVV.

The chain uses TRBV19 and TRBJ1-5; TRBD1 matches at 8 bases. CDR3 size: 16 residues. Germline assignment: CDR1 LNHDA and CDR2 SQIVND (reference sequence). V was pared by 4 bases and J by 6 bases, with 11 bases of the junction left unmatched. The CDR3 coding sequence is TGTGCCAGTAGTACACAACGGGACAGGTTTGGTCAGCCCCAGCATTTT. Translation: CASSTQRDRFGQPQHF.

The chain uses TRBV6-1 and TRBJ2-2, with D perhaps TRBD1 (5 bases). With 2 bases removed from V and 2 bases from J, the gap between germline ends came to 9 bases. The CDR3 length is 15 residues. Germline V gene sequence: CDR1 MNHNS, CDR2 SASEGT. CDR3 region: CASSEQGLNTGELFF. CDR3 bases: TGTGCCAGCAGTGAACAGGGTTTAAACACCGGGGAGCTGTTTTTT.